The T cell receptor (beta chain) described here comes from a study of shared clonotypes between healthy human individuals. Looking at the study overall: The donor pool was made up of two women and a few men aged 18 to 49.

Method: immunoSEQ multiplex PCR; TCRdb's copy keeps in-frame clones and lacks some. Seen here are approximately 1,000,000 clones, more than 75% observed once, and the top ten hold roughly 0.56%. The CDR3 spans 14 residues. The ends lost 5 bases at V and 6 bases at J; junction bases unmatched: 7. CDR1 SGHNT and CDR2 YYREEE come from the germline V gene (reference sequence). Comment on this clone: Its antigen is not identified.

Study-level points and caveats: Clonotypes shared by all four sorted-subset donors had higher generation probabilities than non-shared clonotypes.

Sequenced input: memory CD4+ T cells from PBMCs. Subset denoted: CD45RA-negative fraction. This TCR came from a man younger than 30 in good health. Some clones in this sample may be carry-over from other donors' samples. The rearrangement joins TRBV5-4 to TRBJ2-3, with TRBD2 identical over 9 bases. The CDR3 DNA reads as TGTGCCAGCAGTTTAGCGGGAGCTCGGGATACGCAGTATTTT. As protein: CASSLAGARDTQYF.